A selection of T cell receptor beta chains follows, all from one sample in a study of shared clonotypes between healthy human individuals. Assay: immunoSEQ multiplex PCR; the TCRdb copy retains only in-frame clones and omits some. The data contain roughly 700,000 clones, around two thirds of them singletons. The specimen sequenced was memory CD4+ T cells sorted from blood. The receptor source for this set is a woman aged 25 to 39 in good health. The CDR3 runs from the conserved cysteine through the conserved F or W. A D gene is named only where the DNA matches it firmly. Clone sizes are given selectively: once, few, many, or a class where the clone is expanded.

TRBD2	TRBJ2-5	TRBV25-1	NA	TGTGCCAGCAGTGAATTTGTTCGACTAGCGGAAGAGACCCAGTACTTC	CASSEFVRLAEETQYF
TRBD1	TRBJ1-1	TRBV19	NA	TGTGCCAGTAGCTACAGGGGTCAGAACACTGAAGCTTTCTTT	CASSYRGQNTEAFF
TRBD2	TRBJ2-1	TRBV9	NA	TGTGCCAGCAGCGTAACGGGGACTACCTACAATGAGCAGTTCTTC	CASSVTGTTYNEQFF
NA	TRBJ2-3	TRBV7-7	NA	TGTGCCAGCAGCCGGAGCCGGCTGGATACGCAGTATTTT	CASSRSRLDTQYF
NA	TRBJ1-2	TRBV19	NA	TGTGCCAGTAGTAGTTGGACAAATGGCTACACCTTC	CASSSWTNGYTF
NA	TRBJ2-6	TRBV18	NA	TGTGCCAGCTCACCACCCAGGATCTCTGGGGCCAACGTCCTGACTTTC	CASSPPRISGANVLTF
TRBD1	TRBJ1-2	TRBV5-4	once	TGTGCCAGCAGCTTTATGACAGGGGCGAGCTTCGGCTATGGCTACACCTTC	CASSFMTGASFGYGYTF
NA	TRBJ2-7	TRBV6-6	NA	TGTGCCAGCAGTTTTACCCAACCGCTATTCGGCGAGCAGTACTTC	CASSFTQPLFGEQYF
TRBD1	TRBJ2-2	TRBV6-6	NA	TGTGCCAGCAGTCGACAGGGGCGAGACGGGGAGCTGTTTTTT	CASSRQGRDGELFF
NA	TRBJ2-2	TRBV25-1	few	TGTGCCAGCAGTGATACCACCACGAACACCGGGGAGCTGTTTTTT	CASSDTTTNTGELFF
NA	TRBJ1-5	TRBV2	NA	TGTGCCAGCAGGCCCAGGGAGGGGTTGATCAATCAGCCCCAGCATTTT	CASRPREGLINQPQHF
NA	TRBJ2-6	TRBV5-1	NA	TGCGCCAGCAGCTTCGAGGCGAGGGGGGCCAACGTCCTGACTTTC	CASSFEARGANVLTF
NA	TRBJ2-1	TRBV11-2	NA	TGTGCCAGCAGCTTAGGGTTTACTGGCTCCTACAATGAGCAGTTCTTC	CASSLGFTGSYNEQFF
NA	TRBJ2-5	TRBV28	NA	TGTGCCAGCAACAAACGGGTAGGACAAGAGACCCAGTACTTC	CASNKRVGQETQYF
NA	TRBJ2-2	TRBV5-1	NA	TGCGCCAGCAGGTCTGTGGGGGCCACCGGGGAGCTGTTTTTT	CASRSVGATGELFF
NA	TRBJ1-1	TRBV27	NA	TGTGCCAGCAGTTTATCCCGAGGCACGGGCGTAGCTTTCTTT	CASSLSRGTGVAFF
NA	TRBJ2-1	TRBV5-1	few	TGCGCCAGCAGCCTTGACTCGGCAAACTACAATGAGCAGTTCTTC	CASSLDSANYNEQFF
NA	TRBJ2-7	TRBV27	few	TGTGCCAGCAGTTTCCGACACAGCTACGAGCAGTACTTC	CASSFRHSYEQYF
TRBD2	TRBJ2-7	TRBV29-1	few	TGCGCCGGAGGGCGGGAGCCCGGCTACGAGCAGTACTTC	CAGGREPGYEQYF
NA	TRBJ2-3	TRBV29-1	NA	TGCAGCGTTGATGTGAGCACAGATACGCAGTATTTT	CSVDVSTDTQYF
NA	TRBJ2-1	TRBV28	NA	TGTGCCAGCTTGGGGAACAGTCCGGAGCAGTTCTTC	CASLGNSPEQFF
NA	TRBJ2-2	TRBV11-2	NA	TGTGCCAGCAGCTTAAGAGGAGACACCGGGGAGCTGTTTTTT	CASSLRGDTGELFF
TRBD2	TRBJ2-1	TRBV5-1	NA	TGCGCCAGCAGCTCAGCCGGGACTAGCGGGATCGTTGAGCAGTTCTTC	CASSSAGTSGIVEQFF
NA	TRBJ2-5	TRBV28	NA	TGTGCCAGCAGTTTGGGCGGAAAGGGGCACTTC	CASSLGGKGHF
TRBD1	TRBJ1-2	TRBV5-3	NA	TGTGCCAGAAGCGTGACAGGGTTCAAGGATGGCTACACCTTC	CARSVTGFKDGYTF
NA	TRBJ1-5	TRBV6-1	NA	TGTGCCAGCAACAGGGTCAATCAGCCCCAGCATTTT	CASNRVNQPQHF
TRBD1	TRBJ1-1	TRBV28	NA	TGTGCCAGCAGTTCAGCCGGGACAGAAAACACTGAAGCTTTCTTT	CASSSAGTENTEAFF
NA	TRBJ1-2	TRBV27	NA	TGTGCCAGCTACGGGGCACATGGCTACACCTTC	CASYGAHGYTF